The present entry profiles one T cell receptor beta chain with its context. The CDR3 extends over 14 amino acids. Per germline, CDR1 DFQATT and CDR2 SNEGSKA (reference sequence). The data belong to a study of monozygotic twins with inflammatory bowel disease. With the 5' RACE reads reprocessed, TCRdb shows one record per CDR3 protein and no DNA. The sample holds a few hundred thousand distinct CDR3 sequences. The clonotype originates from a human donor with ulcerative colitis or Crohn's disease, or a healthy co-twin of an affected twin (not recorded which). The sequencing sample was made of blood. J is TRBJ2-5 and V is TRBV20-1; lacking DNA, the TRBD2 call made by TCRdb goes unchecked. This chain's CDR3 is CSARDPAGLQTQYF.